These 20 T cell receptor beta chains were all obtained from the same sample, sequenced in a study of human T cells and chemical hapten exposure (dated by TCRdb to the early 2020s). The time point label on this specimen signifies: pre-sensitization, week 0. Interpreted using the paper, the treatment or condition label stands for: therapeutic diphenylcyclopropenone sensitization with weekly scalp DPC. The library was obtained by RACE. The instrument given in TCRdb is NextSeq 500. The public reads were run again by TCRdb, first through fastp at Q25 and then through MiXCR, and only productive beta chains were kept. Every CDR3 protein is listed once, alongside the most common genes and DNA of its rows. The sample table shows about 290,000 distinct CDR3 sequences, and 7.5% to 9% are seen once. The biggest ten clones account for around 1.2% of the sample. The sequences come from whole blood, collected in connection with sensitization to the hapten diphenylcyclopropenone (DPC). These receptors came from a man in his late teens or twenties with alopecia areata. Some clones in this sample may be carry-over from other donors' samples.

J is TRBJ2-7 and V is TRBV29-1, with D hard to call. The V and J ends lost 0 bases and 3 bases respectively, with 6 bases between them. The germline V gene has CDR1 SQVTM and CDR2 ANQGSEA. This CDR3 is built from 12 residues. CDR3: CSVEENDYEQYF. CDR3 nucleotide sequence: TGCAGCGTTGAAGAGAATGACTACGAGCAGTACTTC.

The genes are TRBV6-2 or TRBV6-3 and TRBJ2-1; no firm D call. This CDR3 spans 13 amino acids. Germline values: CDR1 MNHEY, CDR2 SVGEGT. V lost 0 bases to trimming and J lost 8 bases, with 8 bases between them. This CDR3 is CASSYSKGYEQFF. CDR3 sequence (DNA): TGTGCCAGCAGTTACTCGAAAGGGTATGAGCAGTTCTTC.

V usage is TRBV4-3 and J usage is TRBJ1-6; unclear D gene. Germline CDR1 LGHNA, CDR2 YSLEER. Trimming stripped 2 bases from V and 1 base from J, with 18 bases between. The length of the CDR3 is 19 residues. CDR3 region: CASSQQARILESYNSPLHF. The DNA for the CDR3 is TGCGCCAGCAGCCAACAGGCGAGGATTCTAGAGTCCTATAATTCACCCCTCCACTTT.

The CDR3 reads CSAIRQGATGELFF. CDR3 bases: TGCAGTGCGATTAGACAGGGGGCAACCGGGGAGCTGTTTTTT. The gene calls are TRBV20-1 and TRBJ2-2; 10 bases align to TRBD1. Germline V lookup: CDR1 DFQATT, CDR2 SNEGSKA (reference sequence). J lost 5 bases, V lost 6 bases, and 6 bases had no gene match. The CDR3 spans 14 residues.

The J gene is TRBJ2-1, the V gene TRBV5-5, with unresolved D. Trimming stripped 1 base from V and 9 bases from J, with 14 bases between. The length of the CDR3 is 14 residues. Germline values: CDR1 SGHKS, CDR2 YYEKEE (reference sequence). The CDR3 DNA is TGTGCCAGCAGCTTGATAGGGCTCCGGGCTGAGCAGTTCTTC. Protein sequence: CASSLIGLRAEQFF.

V and J are TRBV29-1 and TRBJ1-2; D gene ambiguous. Germline V gives CDR1 SQVTM, CDR2 ANQGSEA. The CDR3 runs 14 residues. Trimming took 4 bases from V and 0 from J, leaving 12 bases between them. In nucleotides, the CDR3 is TGCAGCGTTGCTTCGGGCAGTCCTAACTATGGCTACACCTTC. As protein: CSVASGSPNYGYTF. Complete variable domain (other parts from reference TRBV29-1 and TRBJ1-2): SAVISQKPSRDICQRGTSLTIQCQVDSQVTMMFWYRQQPGQSLTLIATANQGSEATYESGFVIDKFPISRPNLTFSTLTVSNMSPEDSSIYLCSVASGSPNYGYTFGSGTRLTVV.

This clonotype was seen more than once but under ten times. In DNA form, the CDR3 reads TGTGCCAGTTGGGGTTCTGAGAGCGGAGAGACCCAGTACTTC. Translated, it gives CASWGSESGETQYF. This chain links TRBV25-1 with TRBJ2-5, with D possibly being TRBD2 (5 bases). This CDR3 has 14 amino acids. Germline V gene lookup returns CDR1 MGHDK and CDR2 SYGVNS. V gave up 9 bases and J gave up 4 bases, with 18 bases separating them.

This clonotype turned up a few times. This CDR3 is CASSYSTGNTGELFF. The DNA of the CDR3 is TGTGCCAGCAGTTACTCGACCGGGAACACCGGGGAGCTGTTTTTT. The chain links TRBV6-2 or TRBV6-3 to TRBJ2-2, with D uncertain. Germline CDR1 is MNHEY and CDR2 is SVGEGT. Trimming took off 0 bases at V and 1 base at J, with 6 bases between the two ends. CDR3 size: 15 residues.

The rearrangement uses TRBV7-9 and TRBJ1-2; 8 bases match TRBD1. CDR3 length equals 14 residues. Germline-derived CDR1 and CDR2 are SEHNR and FQNEAQ (reference sequence). Losses at the gene ends were 3 bases for V and 5 bases for J; bases not matched to a gene: 5. The CDR3 nucleotides read TGTGCCAGCAGCTTTGGCAGGGGGCATTATGGCTACACCTTC. Its protein is CASSFGRGHYGYTF.

This clonotype was picked up a small number of times. V gene TRBV5-1 combines with J gene TRBJ2-7; D may be TRBD2 (6 bases). The CDR3 is 16 amino acids. V lost 4 bases, J lost 0 bases, and 17 bases lay in between. Per germline, CDR1 SGHRS and CDR2 YFSETQ. The CDR3 DNA is TGCGCCAGCAGCGGCAGGGAGTTGCGGGGCTCCTACGAGCAGTACTTC. It specifies CASSGRELRGSYEQYF.

This clonotype was found many times. This chain joins TRBV28 and TRBJ2-3; D gene uncertain. Trimming cost V 6 bases and J 0 bases, with 1 base left between them. Germline V gene sequence: CDR1 MDHEN, CDR2 SYDVKM. CDR3 length equals 11 residues. This chain's CDR3 is CASRSTDTQYF. The CDR3 coding sequence is TGTGCCAGCAGGAGCACAGATACGCAGTATTTT.

A remark on this clonotype: With a much larger clone just one base away, this may be a read error. CDR3 residues: CASTVYGSYEQYF. DNA of the CDR3: TGTGCCAGCACCGTGTACGGTAGCTACGAGCAGTACTTC. The chain joins TRBV28 to TRBJ2-7; D not resolved. CDR1 MDHEN and CDR2 SYDVKM come from the germline V gene. The CDR3 has 13 residues. V shed 7 bases and J shed 3 bases, with 13 bases lying between them.

This clonotype was observed many times. The chain links TRBV28 to TRBJ2-3; tentative D call: TRBD2 (5 bases). The germline CDR1 and CDR2 sequences are MDHEN and SYDVKM. Trimming left V 4 bases short and J 4 bases short, with 18 bases between. The CDR3 has 16 residues. The CDR3 DNA is TGTGCCAGCAGTTCGGCAGGCCGGATGAGGGCAGATACGCAGTATTTT. Translated, it gives CASSSAGRMRADTQYF.

This clonotype turned up a few times. This sequence joins TRBV4-1 and TRBJ1-3; D possibly corresponds to TRBD1 (5 bases). There are 14 residues in the CDR3. Trimming pared 6 bases from V and 8 bases from J, leaving 17 bases between. CDR1 and CDR2 from the germline V gene are MGHRA and YSYEKL. CDR3 protein: CASRNTGREYTIYF. The CDR3 nucleotides read TGCGCCAGCAGAAATACCGGCAGGGAATACACCATATATTTT.

This clonotype was recorded many times. V gene TRBV5-1 combines with J gene TRBJ1-1, with TRBD1 as a possible D gene (5 bases). CDR3 length: 14 amino acids. V was pared by 0 bases and J by 5 bases, with 11 bases between. Looked up from germline, CDR1 is SGHRS and CDR2 is YFSETQ. CDR3 loop: CASSLAGGRTEAFF. The CDR3 region has the DNA TGCGCCAGCAGCTTGGCCGGGGGTAGGACTGAAGCTTTCTTT.

This clonotype was counted at least ten times. The gene calls are TRBV7-9 and TRBJ1-1; D is uncertain. The V gene's germline CDR1 is SEHNR and CDR2 FQNEAQ (reference sequence). This CDR3 has 13 amino acids. Deletions cut 4 bases from V and 5 bases from J, with 11 bases between. In DNA, the CDR3 is TGTGCCAGCAGCTCTGACCCCAGGACTGAAGCTTTCTTT. Translated, it gives CASSSDPRTEAFF.

This clonotype was observed a few times. The rearrangement joins TRBV7-6 to TRBJ1-2; tentative D call: TRBD1 (5 bases). The CDR3 sequence is 13 residues long. CDR1 is SGHVS and CDR2 is FNYEAQ in the germline V gene. Trimming removed 3 bases from V and 3 bases from J, with 8 bases in between. In DNA form, the CDR3 reads TGTGCCAGCAGCTTGACAGAAGACTATGGCTACACCTTC. Its translation: CASSLTEDYGYTF.

The chain joins TRBV7-2 to TRBJ1-2; possible D gene TRBD1, 6 bases. Per germline, CDR1 SGHTA and CDR2 FQGNSA. Between the trimmed V and J ends, which lost 2 bases and 4 bases, there was a span of 17 bases. The CDR3 is made up of 16 amino acids. The CDR3 region is CASSLFLPGASYGYTF. The CDR3, as DNA: TGTGCCAGCAGCTTATTCCTACCGGGGGCGAGCTATGGCTACACCTTC.

The chain employs TRBV6-2 or TRBV6-3 and TRBJ1-6, with 8 bases that match TRBD1. The CDR3 has 14 residues. V shed 6 bases and J 2 bases; nucleotides not matched to a gene: 0. Germline V gene lookup returns CDR1 MNHEY and CDR2 SVGEGT. The DNA of the CDR3 is TGTGCCAGCAGACAGGGGGCCTATAATTCACCCCTCCACTTT. It yields the protein CASRQGAYNSPLHF.

This clonotype was seen many times. This rearrangement joins TRBV7-9 to TRBJ1-1, with unresolved D. The germline V gene has CDR1 SEHNR and CDR2 FQNEAQ (reference sequence). The CDR3 is 15 residues long. The V and J ends lost 5 bases and 0 bases respectively, with 13 bases between them. The CDR3 bases are TGTGCCAGCAGCCTTGGACGGACCATGAACACTGAAGCTTTCTTT. The encoded protein is CASSLGRTMNTEAFF.